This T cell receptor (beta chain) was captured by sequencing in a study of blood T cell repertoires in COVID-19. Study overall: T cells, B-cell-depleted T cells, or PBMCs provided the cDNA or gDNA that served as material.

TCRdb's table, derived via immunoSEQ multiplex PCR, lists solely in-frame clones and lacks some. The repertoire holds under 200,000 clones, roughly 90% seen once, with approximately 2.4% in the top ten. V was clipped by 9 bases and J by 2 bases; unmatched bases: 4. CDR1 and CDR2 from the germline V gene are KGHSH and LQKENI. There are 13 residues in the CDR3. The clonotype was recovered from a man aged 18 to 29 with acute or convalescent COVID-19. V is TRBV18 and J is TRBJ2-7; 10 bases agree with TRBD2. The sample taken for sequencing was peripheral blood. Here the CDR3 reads CASTSGETYEQYF. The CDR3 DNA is TGTGCCAGTACTAGCGGGGAGACCTACGAGCAGTACTTC. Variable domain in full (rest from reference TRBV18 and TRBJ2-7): NAGVMQNPRHLVRRRGQEARLRCSPMKGHSHVYWYRQLPEEGLKFMVYLQKENIIDESGMPKERFSAEFPKEGPSILRIQQVVRGDSAAYFCASTSGETYEQYFGPGTRLTVT.